The entry that follows covers one TCR beta chain sequence. The antigen remains unidentified. A J-beta primer mix and a sample-barcoded 5' primer were used in a second PCR of roughly 6 to 11 cycles. Every cDNA molecule carried a tag from a template-switch adaptor bearing 12 random nucleotides. One entry per CDR3 protein results from TCRdb running MiXCR on the 5' RACE reads. The top ten hold 3% of the sample, which has around 800,000 distinct CDR3 sequences, around 24% seen once. The data belong to a study of blood T cells in healthy people across ages. The CDR3 loop spans 14 amino acids. The V end lost 1 base, the J end lost 8 bases, and 11 bases lay between the germline ends. Germline V gene lookup returns CDR1 SNHLY and CDR2 FYNNEI. Study-wide results and limits: Because donor CMV status was unknown, expanded clonotype changes were possibly confounded.

The same sample was also used in a study of T cells of mothers and their children. This second study says: The effect of thymic selection on TCR recombination output is similar between related and unrelated pairs.

The specimen was blood. This chain joins TRBV2 and TRBJ1-4; no firm D call. This TCR came from a boy aged 5-17 years in good health. The CDR3 protein is CASSEGVKAEKLFF. CDR3 bases: TGTGCCAGCAGTGAAGGGGTAAAGGCGGAAAAACTGTTTTTT. The variable domain in full, with the rest retrieved from reference TRBV2 and TRBJ1-4, is EPEVTQTPSHQVTQMGQEVILRCVPISNHLYFYWYRQILGQKVEFLVSFYNNEISEKSEIFDDQFSVERPDGSNFTLKIRSTKLEDSAMYFCASSEGVKAEKLFFGSGTQLSVL.